This T cell receptor (beta chain) was profiled in a study of cytomegalovirus exposure and HLA in healthy donors. The study ran its PCR with 60 Vbeta and 13 Jbeta primers. Clones were read by immunoSEQ multiplex PCR, and TCRdb kept only the in-frame ones, dropping some. The sample lists 90,000 to 100,000 clones; around 76% were seen once. This CDR3 is built from 13 residues. The germline CDR1 and CDR2 sequences are MNHEY and SVGAGI. V shed 8 bases and J shed 2 bases, with 10 bases lying between them. There are a few counts of this clone. The sequencing input was PBMCs. The J gene is TRBJ2-1, the V gene TRBV6-5; D is possibly TRBD2 (6 bases). This receptor was identified in a woman aged 55 to 70 in good health and CMV-seropositive. The CDR3 nucleotides are TGTGCCAGCGTGCGGGGTACCTACAATGAGCAGTTCTTC. It translates to CASVRGTYNEQFF.